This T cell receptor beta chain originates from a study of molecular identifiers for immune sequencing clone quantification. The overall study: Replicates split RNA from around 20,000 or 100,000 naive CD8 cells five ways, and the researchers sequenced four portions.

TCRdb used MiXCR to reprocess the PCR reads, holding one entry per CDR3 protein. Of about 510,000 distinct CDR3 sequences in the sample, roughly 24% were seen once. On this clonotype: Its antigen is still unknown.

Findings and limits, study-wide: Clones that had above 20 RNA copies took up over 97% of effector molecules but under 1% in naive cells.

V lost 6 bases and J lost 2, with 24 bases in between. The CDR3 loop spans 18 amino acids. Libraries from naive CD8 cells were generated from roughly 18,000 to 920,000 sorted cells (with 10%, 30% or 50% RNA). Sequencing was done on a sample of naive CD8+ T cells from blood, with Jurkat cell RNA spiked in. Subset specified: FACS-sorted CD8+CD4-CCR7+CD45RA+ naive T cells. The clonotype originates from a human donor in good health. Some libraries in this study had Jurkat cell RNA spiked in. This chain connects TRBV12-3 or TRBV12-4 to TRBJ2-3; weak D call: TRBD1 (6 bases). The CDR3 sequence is CASSIGPGHDIVTDTQYF. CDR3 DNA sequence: TGTGCCAGCAGCATTGGTCCGGGACACGATATCGTCACAGATACGCAGTATTTT.